This is a list of T cell receptor beta chains from one sample in a study of blood T cell repertoires in COVID-19. The protocol was immunoSEQ multiplex PCR, while the TCRdb copy is restricted to in-frame clones and leaves out a portion. The table lists 90,000 or so clones, about 91% of them singletons, with around 2% in the top ten. Sequencing was done on a sample of peripheral blood. These receptors were taken from a human donor with active COVID-19. The donor label of this sample is uncertain. Both conserved end residues are part of each CDR3. Fields, in order: J gene, D gene, clone size, V gene, CDR3 length, CDR3 DNA, CDR3 protein. A D gene is named only where the DNA matches it firmly. Clone size, where shown, is once, few, many, or a class for clones that have expanded.

J: TRBJ2-7
D: -
size: -
V: TRBV7-2
length: 16
DNA: TGTGCCAGCAGCTTAGGCCTGGAAAGAGGTGGACTCGAGCAGTACTTC
CDR3: CASSLGLERGGLEQYF

J: TRBJ2-7
D: -
size: -
V: TRBV9
length: 13
DNA: TGTGCCAGCAGCCGAGGGTCGGGCTACGAGCAGTACTTC
CDR3: CASSRGSGYEQYF

J: TRBJ2-7
D: TRBD1
size: -
V: TRBV27
length: 15
DNA: TGTGCCAGCAGTCGGACAGGACAAAGCCTTAACGAGCAGTACTTC
CDR3: CASSRTGQSLNEQYF

J: TRBJ1-4
D: -
size: -
V: TRBV6-5
length: 14
DNA: TGTGCCAGCAGTAGTACGTGGATTAGCGAAAAACTGTTTTTT
CDR3: CASSSTWISEKLFF

J: TRBJ2-1
D: -
size: -
V: TRBV21-1
length: 17
DNA: TGTGCCAGCAGCACCCGAAATAGCGGGGGGGTCTACAATGAGCAGTTCTTC
CDR3: CASSTRNSGGVYNEQFF

J: TRBJ2-7
D: TRBD1
size: -
V: TRBV7-7
length: 13
DNA: TGTGCTAGCAGCTTACTGACAGGGGGGCCCCAGTACTTC
CDR3: CASSLLTGGPQYF

J: TRBJ1-5
D: TRBD1
size: many
V: TRBV9
length: 14
DNA: TGTGCCAGCAGCACCAAAACAGGGGATCAGCCCCAGCATTTT
CDR3: CASSTKTGDQPQHF

J: TRBJ2-5
D: -
size: once
V: TRBV29-1
length: 13
DNA: TGCAGCGTTGCCCTAGCGTGGGAGGAGACCCAGTACTTC
CDR3: CSVALAWEETQYF

J: TRBJ1-5
D: TRBD1
size: once
V: TRBV2
length: 15
DNA: TGTGCCAGCAGTTTAACCGGGACAGGGGGACAGCCCCAGCATTTT
CDR3: CASSLTGTGGQPQHF

J: TRBJ2-5
D: TRBD2
size: -
V: TRBV29-1
length: 13
DNA: TGCAGCGGGGGGACTAGCGGGGAAGAGACCCAGTACTTC
CDR3: CSGGTSGEETQYF

J: TRBJ1-1
D: -
size: once
V: TRBV3-1/TRBV3-2
length: 16
DNA: TGTGCCAGCAGCCATGCCCCCAGGTTCCCCTACACTGAAGCTTTCTTT
CDR3: CASSHAPRFPYTEAFF

J: TRBJ1-4
D: -
size: -
V: TRBV1
length: 15
DNA: TGCACCAGCAGCCAGGCTAGACAGGTTGAGGAAAAACTGTTTTTT
CDR3: CTSSQARQVEEKLFF

J: TRBJ1-2
D: TRBD1
size: -
V: TRBV5-4
length: 14
DNA: TGTGCCAGCAGCTTGGAACAGGGGGTTGTTGGCTACACCTTC
CDR3: CASSLEQGVVGYTF

J: TRBJ1-1
D: -
size: -
V: TRBV9
length: 13
DNA: TGTGCCAGCAGCGTACAGGGGAACACTGAAGCTTTCTTT
CDR3: CASSVQGNTEAFF

J: TRBJ1-2
D: -
size: -
V: TRBV11-1
length: 12
DNA: TGTGCCAGCAGCTTTTCCAGGGTTGGCTACACCTTC
CDR3: CASSFSRVGYTF

J: TRBJ1-1
D: TRBD1
size: -
V: TRBV5-1
length: 15
DNA: TGCGCCAGCAGCCCGACCGGGGACAGGAACACTGAAGCTTTCTTT
CDR3: CASSPTGDRNTEAFF

J: TRBJ2-3
D: -
size: -
V: TRBV5-1
length: 16
DNA: TGCGCCAGCAGCTTGGCTCGCGGTGGGAGCACAGATACGCAGTATTTT
CDR3: CASSLARGGSTDTQYF

J: TRBJ1-1
D: TRBD1
size: -
V: TRBV10-3
length: 16
DNA: TGTGCCATCAGTGAGTCGTTGGGACAGGGCTTCCCTGAAGCTTTCTTT
CDR3: CAISESLGQGFPEAFF

J: TRBJ2-7
D: -
size: -
V: TRBV19
length: 15
DNA: TGTGCCAGTAGCCCCGAGGGCGGGGGCCTCTACGAGCAGTACTTC
CDR3: CASSPEGGGLYEQYF

J: TRBJ1-2
D: -
size: -
V: TRBV6-2/TRBV6-3
length: 15
DNA: TGTGCCAGCAGTTACGCGGGAGATAACACCTATGGCTACACCTTC
CDR3: CASSYAGDNTYGYTF

J: TRBJ2-7
D: TRBD1
size: -
V: TRBV11-2
length: 17
DNA: TGTGCCAGCAGCCCGAACCTTCCAGGACAGGGGGGCGACGAGCAGTACTTC
CDR3: CASSPNLPGQGGDEQYF

J: TRBJ2-7
D: TRBD2
size: -
V: TRBV7-9
length: 16
DNA: TGTGCCAGCAGCCCCAAACTAGCGGGGAGGACCTACGAGCAGTACTTC
CDR3: CASSPKLAGRTYEQYF

J: TRBJ2-7
D: -
size: -
V: TRBV9
length: 14
DNA: TGTGCCAGCAGCGTTGCGGGGGACAGGTACGAGCAGTACTTC
CDR3: CASSVAGDRYEQYF

J: TRBJ2-1
D: TRBD1
size: few
V: TRBV13
length: 15
DNA: TGTGCCAGCAGCTTACAGGGGGTCTCCTACAATGAGCAGTTCTTC
CDR3: CASSLQGVSYNEQFF

J: TRBJ1-4
D: -
size: -
V: TRBV7-3
length: 13
DNA: TGTGCCAGCAGCTTGGGCATTGGAGAAAAACTGTTTTTT
CDR3: CASSLGIGEKLFF

J: TRBJ2-2
D: -
size: -
V: TRBV20-1
length: 14
DNA: TGCAGTGCTAGTTCAGGGTTGGTCGGCGGGGAGCTGTTTTTT
CDR3: CSASSGLVGGELFF

J: TRBJ1-1
D: -
size: -
V: TRBV14
length: 13
DNA: TGTGCCAGCAGCCAAGATAGGCAGGCTGAAGCTTTCTTT
CDR3: CASSQDRQAEAFF